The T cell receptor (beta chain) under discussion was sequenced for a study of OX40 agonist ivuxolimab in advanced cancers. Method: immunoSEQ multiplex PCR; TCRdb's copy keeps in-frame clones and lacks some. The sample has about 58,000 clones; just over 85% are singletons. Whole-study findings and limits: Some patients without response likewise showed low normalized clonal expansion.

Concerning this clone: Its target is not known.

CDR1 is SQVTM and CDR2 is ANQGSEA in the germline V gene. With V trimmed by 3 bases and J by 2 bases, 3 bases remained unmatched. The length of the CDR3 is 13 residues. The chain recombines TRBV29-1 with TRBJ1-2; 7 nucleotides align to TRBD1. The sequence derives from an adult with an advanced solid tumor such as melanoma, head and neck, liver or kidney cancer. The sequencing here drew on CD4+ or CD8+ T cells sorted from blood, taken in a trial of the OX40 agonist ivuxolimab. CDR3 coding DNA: TGCAGCGTTGAGGACAGGTTGAACTATGGCTACACCTTC. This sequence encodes CSVEDRLNYGYTF. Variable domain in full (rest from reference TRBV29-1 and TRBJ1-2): SAVISQKPSRDICQRGTSLTIQCQVDSQVTMMFWYRQQPGQSLTLIATANQGSEATYESGFVIDKFPISRPNLTFSTLTVSNMSPEDSSIYLCSVEDRLNYGYTFGSGTRLTVV.